This T cell receptor beta chain was observed in a study of shared clonotypes between healthy human individuals. Germline V gene data show CDR1 as SQVTM and CDR2 as ANQGSEA. The CDR3 runs 14 residues. The ends lost 1 base at V and 5 bases at J; junction bases unmatched: 5. As defined, naive CD8 cells were CD45RO-negative and positively selected for CCR7, with terminally differentiated effector memory CD45RA+ cells excluded. Sequencing used immunoSEQ multiplex PCR; TCRdb keeps in-frame clones, though not all of them. This repertoire shows approximately 600,000 clones, 95% found once; its top ten account for over 0.095%.

This chain links TRBV29-1 with TRBJ1-1, with 9 bases aligning to TRBD1. Sequencing input: naive CD8+ T cells sorted from blood. This receptor was obtained from a woman in her twenties or thirties in good health. For the CDR3, the DNA is TGCAGCGTTGAAGCCGGGACAGGGAGGACTGAAGCTTTCTTT. Its protein is CSVEAGTGRTEAFF.